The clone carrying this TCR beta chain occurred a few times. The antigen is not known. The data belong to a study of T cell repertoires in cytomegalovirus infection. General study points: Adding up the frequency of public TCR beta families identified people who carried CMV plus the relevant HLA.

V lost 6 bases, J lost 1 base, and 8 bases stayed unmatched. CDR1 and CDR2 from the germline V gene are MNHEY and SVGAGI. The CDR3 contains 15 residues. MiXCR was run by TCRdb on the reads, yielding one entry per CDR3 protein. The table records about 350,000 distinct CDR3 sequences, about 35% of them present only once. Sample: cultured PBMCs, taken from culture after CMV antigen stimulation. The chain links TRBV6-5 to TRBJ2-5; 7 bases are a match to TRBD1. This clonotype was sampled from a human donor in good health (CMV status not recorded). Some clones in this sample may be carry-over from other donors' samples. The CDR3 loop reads CASSSSTGTQETQYF. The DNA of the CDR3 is TGTGCCAGCAGCTCTTCGACAGGGACCCAAGAGACCCAGTACTTC.